The 30 T cell receptor beta chains below come from one sample, sequenced in a study of response to subunit inactivated influenza vaccine (dated by TCRdb to between 2018 and 2020). The library was generated by RT-PCR. Sequenced using an Illumina HiSeq 2500. Using fastp at Q25 and MiXCR, TCRdb reprocessed the public reads and kept productive beta chains. Merged by CDR3 protein, the rows form single entries marked with the most common genes and DNA. The sample profile shows 290,000 or so distinct CDR3 sequences; 22% of them were found once. The ten largest clones add up to over 9% of the sample. Here the sequenced sample was PBMCs from blood, taken less than 22 months after vaccination. The receptor set was obtained from a man aged 45 to 70 who received an inactivated influenza vaccine. Donor details come from another sample of the same person, matched by shared clones.

This clonotype turned up a few times. This chain links TRBV5-1 with TRBJ1-6; D is unclear. From germline, CDR1 is SGHRS and CDR2 YFSETQ. V lost 3 bases and J lost 7, with 11 bases in between. CDR3 length: 14 amino acids. The CDR3 reads CASSSTDGNSPLHF. The CDR3 bases are TGCGCCAGCAGCTCGACCGACGGCAATTCACCCCTCCACTTT.

This rearrangement joins TRBV28 to TRBJ2-7; 7 bases agree with TRBD2. The CDR3 has 15 amino acids. J was trimmed by 2 bases and V by 3 bases; bases with no gene match: 7. Germline V CDR1 and CDR2: MDHEN, SYDVKM. This chain's CDR3 is CASSLASGLTYEQYF. The CDR3 DNA reads TGTGCCAGCAGTTTGGCTAGCGGTCTAACCTACGAGCAGTACTTC.

This clonotype has more than one count but fewer than ten. The gene calls are TRBV18 and TRBJ2-6; D might be TRBD2 (6 bases). Germline CDR1 and CDR2: KGHSH and LQKENI. Deletions cut 4 bases from V and 1 base from J, with 14 bases between. The CDR3 sequence is 17 residues long. CDR3 DNA sequence: TGTGCCAGCTCACGCGGGACTCGAAGTTCTGGGGCCAACGTCCTGACTTTC. This sequence encodes CASSRGTRSSGANVLTF.

V usage is TRBV6-5 and J usage is TRBJ1-5; D not resolved. V gave up 2 bases and J gave up 0 bases, with 11 bases separating them. The germline V gene encodes CDR1 MNHEY and CDR2 SVGAGI. The CDR3 has 16 amino acids. CDR3: CASSYRARNSNQPQHF. The CDR3 DNA reads as TGTGCCAGCAGTTACCGAGCCCGGAATAGCAATCAGCCCCAGCATTTT.

This sequence joins TRBV27 and TRBJ2-5; 8 nucleotides agree with TRBD1. CDR3 length: 15 residues. CDR1 MNHEY and CDR2 SMNVEV come from the germline V gene (reference sequence). Trimming at V came to 6 bases and at J to 5 bases, leaving 11 bases not matched to a gene. CDR3 in amino acids: CASSPRQGKGETQYF. CDR3 nucleotide sequence: TGTGCCAGCAGCCCAAGACAGGGGAAAGGGGAGACCCAGTACTTC.

This clonotype has only one observation. J is TRBJ1-2 and V is TRBV7-6; no clear D gene. The V and J ends lost 3 bases and 3 bases respectively, with 8 bases between them. Germline CDR1 is SGHVS and CDR2 is FNYEAQ. This CDR3 has 13 amino acids. CDR3 loop: CASSFNPDYGYTF. The CDR3 DNA reads as TGTGCCAGCAGCTTTAATCCGGACTATGGCTACACCTTC.

V and J are TRBV7-9 and TRBJ2-1, with TRBD2 identical over 10 bases. The CDR3 consists of 15 residues. The junction had 5 bases not matched to a gene; V was cut back by 3 bases and J by 6 bases. The V gene's germline CDR1 is SEHNR and CDR2 FQNEAQ (reference sequence). In nucleotides, the CDR3 is TGTGCCAGCAGCTTCGGACTAGCGGTAGCCAATGAGCAGTTCTTC. It codes for CASSFGLAVANEQFF.

This clonotype has only a few counts. The chain couples TRBV20-1 to TRBJ2-4, with a weak D call TRBD2 (5 bases). The CDR3 consists of 15 residues. V was pared by 3 bases and J by 0 bases, with 12 bases between. In germline, CDR1 is DFQATT, CDR2 SNEGSKA (reference sequence). The chain's CDR3 is CSASLPGIAKNIQYF. Written as DNA, the CDR3 is TGCAGTGCTAGCCTTCCGGGAATAGCCAAAAACATTCAGTACTTC.

V gene TRBV5-6 combines with J gene TRBJ2-4; 9 nucleotides align to TRBD1. Germline V CDR1 and CDR2: SGHDT, YYEEEE. V was pared by 2 bases and J by 5 bases, with 2 bases of the junction left unmatched. This CDR3 is 14 amino acids long. The CDR3 DNA reads TGTGCCAGCAGCTTAGGACAGGGGCAAAACATTCAGTACTTC. Its translation: CASSLGQGQNIQYF.

This clonotype showed up just a few times. CDR3 protein: CASSYRDGQPQHF. The CDR3 region has the DNA TGTGCCAGCAGTTACCGAGACGGACAGCCCCAGCATTTT. This sequence joins TRBV6-5 and TRBJ1-5, with D hard to call. Trimming cost V 2 bases and J 7 bases, with 9 bases left between them. CDR1 MNHEY and CDR2 SVGAGI come from the germline V gene. This CDR3 has 13 amino acids.

This chain links TRBV19 with TRBJ2-1, with 9 positions matching TRBD2. CDR1 LNHDA and CDR2 SQIVND come from the germline V gene (reference sequence). This CDR3 has 15 amino acids. J was trimmed by 7 bases and V by 7 bases; bases with no gene match: 11. The CDR3 DNA is TGTGCCAGTACCCGCGGCCTAGCGGGGTCTAATGAGCAGTTCTTC. This gives the protein CASTRGLAGSNEQFF.

The chain is built from TRBV28 and TRBJ1-2, with D tentatively TRBD1 (6 bases). Between the trimmed V and J ends, which lost 2 bases and 4 bases, there was a span of 14 bases. CDR1 is MDHEN, CDR2 SYDVKM, per germline. The CDR3 consists of 15 residues. The DNA for the CDR3 is TGTGCCAGCAGTTTAAGTTCGGGGGCTCCCTATGGCTACACCTTC. Translated, it gives CASSLSSGAPYGYTF.

The V gene is TRBV18, the J gene TRBJ2-3; D might be TRBD1 (6 bases). This CDR3 has 15 amino acids. Germline V gives CDR1 KGHSH, CDR2 LQKENI. Deletions cut 2 bases from V and 2 bases from J, with 11 bases between. CDR3: CASSPYRADTDTQYF. DNA of the CDR3: TGTGCCAGCTCACCATACAGGGCAGACACAGATACGCAGTATTTT.

The rearrangement uses TRBV3-1 and TRBJ1-4, with D uncertain. There are 15 residues in the CDR3. V was trimmed by 0 bases and J by 8 bases, leaving 13 bases between them. Germline assignment: CDR1 LGHDT and CDR2 YNNKEL (reference sequence). DNA for the CDR3: TGTGCCAGCAGCCAAGAATCGGGGTTGCGGGAAAAACTGTTTTTT. This translates into CASSQESGLREKLFF.

To note about this clonotype: A read error may produce the germline difference seen at one junction end. This chain joins TRBV7-7 and TRBJ2-2; 7 bases align to TRBD1. Germline-derived CDR1 and CDR2 are SSHAT and FNYEAQ (reference sequence). This CDR3 is 17 amino acids long. The CDR3 DNA follows: TGTGCTAGCAGCCCTTGGCCGAGACAGGGTACCACCGGGGAGCTGTTTTTT. Translated, it gives CASSPWPRQGTTGELFF. Variable domain in full (rest from reference TRBV7-7 and TRBJ2-2): GAGVSQSPRYKVTKRGQDVTLRCDPISSHATLYWYQQALGQGPEFLTYFNYEAQPDKSGLPSDRFSAERPEGSISTLTIQRTEQRDSAMYRCASSPWPRQGTTGELFFGEGSRLTVL.

The chain carries TRBV7-2 and TRBJ2-7, with TRBD2 matching over 9 bases. The V and J ends lost 5 bases and 5 bases, in that order; junction bases with no gene match: 10. The CDR3 loop spans 15 amino acids. Germline V CDR1 and CDR2: SGHTA, FQGNSA. CDR3 residues: CASSPWTSVNDEQYF. Written as DNA, the CDR3 is TGTGCCAGCAGCCCCTGGACTAGCGTTAACGACGAGCAGTACTTC.

V gene TRBV5-1 combines with J gene TRBJ2-5, with D perhaps given as TRBD1 or TRBD2 (5 bases each). V was pared by 8 bases and J by 5 bases, with 19 bases between. This CDR3 spans 14 amino acids. CDR1 and CDR2 from the germline V gene are SGHRS and YFSETQ. The CDR3, as DNA: TGCGCCAGTGCCCGGGACCAGTTGCGTGAGACCCAGTACTTC. It specifies CASARDQLRETQYF.

This rearrangement joins TRBV6-1 to TRBJ1-2; D not resolved. Germline V gene data show CDR1 as MNHNS and CDR2 as SASEGT. This CDR3 is built from 13 residues. The V gene lost 2 bases and the J gene lost 5 bases, with 9 bases spanning the gap. This CDR3 reads CASSETERYGYTF. The CDR3 DNA is TGTGCCAGCAGTGAAACCGAGAGATATGGCTACACCTTC.

This clonotype was recorded a few times. The CDR3 is CASSQDQQAGYGYTF. DNA of the CDR3: TGTGCCAGCAGCCAAGATCAACAGGCCGGCTATGGCTACACCTTC. This rearrangement joins TRBV4-2 to TRBJ1-2, with D possibly matching TRBD1 (5 bases). CDR3 length equals 15 residues. Germline lookup yields CDR1 LGHNA and CDR2 YNFKEQ. V was shortened by 0 bases and J by 4 bases, with 12 bases between the two germline ends.

This chain connects TRBV6-5 to TRBJ2-3, with D unclear. Germline loops: CDR1 MNHEY, CDR2 SVGAGI. This CDR3 comprises 13 residues. Trimming left V 2 bases short and J 7 bases short, with 10 bases between. This CDR3 reads CASSYQWQNTQYF. The CDR3 DNA reads TGTGCCAGCAGTTACCAGTGGCAAAATACGCAGTATTTT.

This clonotype was detected only a few times. This sequence joins TRBV5-1 and TRBJ1-2; D remains unclear. The V gene lost 1 base and the J gene lost 6 bases, with 10 bases spanning the gap. CDR1 and CDR2 (germline): SGHRS, YFSETQ. The CDR3 extends over 13 amino acids. CDR3 sequence reads: CASSLLAGDGYTF. CDR3 bases: TGCGCCAGCAGCTTGTTAGCTGGAGATGGCTACACCTTC. Full variable domain (remainder filled in from reference TRBV5-1 and TRBJ1-2): KAGVTQTPRYLIKTRGQQVTLSCSPISGHRSVSWYQQTPGQGLQFLFEYFSETQRNKGNFPGRFSGRQFSNSRSEMNVSTLELGDSALYLCASSLLAGDGYTFGSGTRLTVV.

The CDR3 region is CASSLMLLGLNTEAFF. CDR3 nucleotides: TGTGCCAGCAGTTTAATGCTTTTGGGGCTGAACACTGAAGCTTTCTTT. The chain is built from TRBV28 and TRBJ1-1; D is perhaps TRBD1 (5 bases). This CDR3 contains 16 residues. The V end was cut by 2 bases, the J end by 0 bases, with 13 bases between. Germline CDR1 reads MDHEN; CDR2 reads SYDVKM.

This clonotype was detected many times. V is TRBV7-2 and J is TRBJ1-1; 7 positions match TRBD1. This CDR3 is 13 amino acids long. Trimming removed 5 bases from V and 5 bases from J; junction bases left unmatched: 5. In germline, CDR1 is SGHTA, CDR2 FQGNSA. For the CDR3, the DNA is TGTGCCAGCAGCGTCGACAGGGATACTGAAGCTTTCTTT. Translated, it gives CASSVDRDTEAFF.

The table lists this clonotype with a few counts. This rearrangement joins TRBV5-6 to TRBJ2-7, with no clear D. CDR3 size: 11 residues. Germline CDR1 reads SGHDT; CDR2 reads YYEEEE. The V and J ends lost 1 base and 5 bases respectively, with 4 bases between them. CDR3 region: CASSLLNEQYF. The CDR3 region has the DNA TGTGCCAGCAGCTTGTTGAACGAGCAGTACTTC.

This sequence joins TRBV4-1 and TRBJ1-1; D is unresolved. Germline lookup yields CDR1 MGHRA and CDR2 YSYEKL. CDR3 length: 12 amino acids. V lost 6 bases, J lost 0 bases, and 5 bases lay in between. The CDR3 loop is CASRGLNTEAFF. The CDR3, as DNA: TGCGCCAGCAGGGGGTTGAACACTGAAGCTTTCTTT.

The chain is built from TRBV5-1 and TRBJ2-7; 11 nucleotides align to TRBD1. The CDR3 extends over 15 amino acids. Germline-derived CDR1 and CDR2 are SGHRS and YFSETQ. V dropped 5 bases and J dropped 4; count of bases not matched to a gene: 8. The DNA for the CDR3 is TGCGCCAGCAGAGCCGGGACAGGGGGTTTTTACGAGCAGTACTTC. It codes for CASRAGTGGFYEQYF.

This clonotype was recorded a few times. The chain combines TRBV15 with TRBJ2-7, with 9 nucleotides matching TRBD2. The V and J ends lost 0 bases and 2 bases, in that order; junction bases with no gene match: 2. The CDR3 loop spans 15 amino acids. CDR1 and CDR2 from the germline V gene are LNHNV and YYDKDF (reference sequence). DNA for the CDR3: TGTGCCACCAGCAGAGATGGGACTAGCACCTACGAGCAGTACTTC. Protein sequence: CATSRDGTSTYEQYF.

This clonotype was counted ten times or more. The chain has TRBV5-5 and TRBJ2-3; TRBD2 matches at 8 bases. Germline V gene sequence: CDR1 SGHKS, CDR2 YYEKEE (reference sequence). The CDR3 has 16 residues. After removal of 4 bases from V and 1 base from J, the junction contained 8 bases not matched to a gene. This chain's CDR3 is CASSPRVSGGTDTQYF. The CDR3 DNA follows: TGTGCCAGCAGCCCCCGGGTTAGCGGGGGCACAGATACGCAGTATTTT.

This clonotype was counted a single time. The V call is TRBV4-1, the J call TRBJ1-5, with TRBD1 as a possible D gene (6 bases). Germline V gives CDR1 MGHRA, CDR2 YSYEKL. Trimming shortened V by 3 bases and J by 0 bases, and 15 bases separated the two germline ends. This CDR3 contains 17 residues. The CDR3 DNA is TGCGCCAGCAGCCATGCCCCCGGGGACAATAGCAATCAGCCCCAGCATTTT. Translation gives CASSHAPGDNSNQPQHF.

V usage is TRBV6-6 and J usage is TRBJ1-2, with 9 bases aligning to TRBD1. The CDR3 contains 12 residues. Trimming removed 7 bases from V and 8 bases from J; junction bases left unmatched: 5. In germline, CDR1 is MNHNY, CDR2 SVGAGI (reference sequence). The CDR3 sequence: CASTRDRDGYTF. CDR3 sequence (DNA): TGTGCCAGCACTAGGGACAGGGACGGCTACACCTTC.